Included here is one TCR beta chain sequence, with context. The data stem from a study of blood T cell repertoires in COVID-19. Study-wide background: Material from acute and convalescent COVID-19 was sourced from the United States, Italy and Spain. Sources were T cells, B-cell-depleted T cells, or PBMCs; the material itself was cDNA or gDNA.

TCRdb keeps only in-frame clones here, not all; method: immunoSEQ multiplex PCR. This sample has about 140,000 clones; roughly 81% occur once, and the top ten carry 2.6%. J lost 4 bases, V lost 0 bases, and 5 bases had no gene match. The CDR3 loop spans 16 amino acids. Germline CDR1 is KGHDR and CDR2 is SFDVKD. Sequencing input: peripheral blood. The V call is TRBV24-1, the J call TRBJ2-3; the match to TRBD1 covers 8 bases. The clonotype originates from a human donor with acute or convalescent COVID-19. The donor label of this sample is uncertain. CDR3 DNA sequence: TGTGCCACCAGTGATTTGAGGACAGGGATAGCAGATACGCAGTATTTT. Translation gives CATSDLRTGIADTQYF.